This T cell receptor beta chain was captured in a study of siplizumab effects on memory and regulatory T cells. Trimming took 8 bases from V and 5 from J, leaving 16 bases between them. Per the germline V gene, CDR1 is SNHLY and CDR2 is FYNNEI. The CDR3 has 13 residues. With regard to this clone: What it recognizes is unknown.

Study-wide points: Treatment with siplizumab left mappable alloreactive CD4+ clones averaging approximately 69% Treg-derived, compared with around 29% in controls.

Repertoires were generated with immunoSEQ multiplex PCR, while TCRdb's copy carries only in-frame clones and drops some. The table records 100,000 or so clones, around 94% of them present only once. This clonotype originated in a human donor in good health. This chain joins TRBV2 and TRBJ2-7; D remains unclear. Sequencing was performed on Tregs sorted from blood. The CDR3 is CASLSGRADEQYF. The CDR3 DNA reads TGTGCCAGCCTCTCTGGGCGCGCGGACGAGCAGTACTTC.